This T cell receptor (beta chain) was profiled in a study of T cells in Graves' hyperthyroidism and ophthalmopathy. The study, taken as a whole, reports: From stable hyperthyroidism, ophthalmopathy was separated by a 13 V-J model. Ophthalmopathy got predicted by the model a median about six months before its onset. Most thyroid clonotypes expanded above 0.001 were also detected in blood.

Calling Graves' hyperthyroidism stable meant ophthalmopathy did not progress within 18 months. This clonotype turned up a few times. Its antigen remains unknown. This may be a read error, as it is one base from a much larger clone. CDR1 SQVTM and CDR2 ANQGSEA come from the germline V gene. This CDR3 spans 12 amino acids. With 7 bases removed from V and 1 base from J, the gap between germline ends came to 10 bases. TCR beta CDR3 regions were amplified from RNA. The HTBI primer set was used in a first-round RT-PCR of the TCR CDR3. TCRdb independently ran MiXCR on the multiplex PCR reads; one entry per CDR3 protein. The profile shows approximately 560,000 distinct CDR3 sequences, 46% of them singletons.

The rearrangement joins TRBV29-1 to TRBJ1-2; a weak D match, TRBD1 (6 bases). The clonotype comes from a woman between 18 and 29 years old with Graves' hyperthyroidism. Sequencing input: peripheral blood or thyroid tissue (not recorded which). The CDR3 DNA reads as TGCAGCGGCAGGACAGATAACTATGGCTACACCTTC. It specifies CSGRTDNYGYTF.